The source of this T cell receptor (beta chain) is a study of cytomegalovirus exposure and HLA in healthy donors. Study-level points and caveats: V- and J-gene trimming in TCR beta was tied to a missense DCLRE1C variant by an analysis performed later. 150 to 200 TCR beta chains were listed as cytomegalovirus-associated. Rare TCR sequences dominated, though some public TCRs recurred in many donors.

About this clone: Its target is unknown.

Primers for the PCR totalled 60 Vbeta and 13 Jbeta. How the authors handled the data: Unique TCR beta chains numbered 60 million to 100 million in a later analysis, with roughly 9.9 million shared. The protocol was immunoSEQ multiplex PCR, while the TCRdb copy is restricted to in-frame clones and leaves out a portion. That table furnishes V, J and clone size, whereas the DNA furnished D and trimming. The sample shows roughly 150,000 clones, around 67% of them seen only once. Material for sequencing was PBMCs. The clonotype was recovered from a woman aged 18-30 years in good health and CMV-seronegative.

The CDR3 reads CARSPPDGEQGNTEAFF. DNA for the CDR3: TGTGCCAGAAGCCCTCCGGACGGGGAACAGGGAAACACTGAAGCTTTCTTT. The rearrangement joins TRBV7-5 to TRBJ1-1; the table names TRBD1, a call not compared with the DNA. TRBV7-5 is assigned pseudogene status. CDR3 length: 17 amino acids.